This T cell receptor (beta chain) was sequenced during a study of T cells in Graves' hyperthyroidism and ophthalmopathy. The study, taken as a whole, reports: Appearing also in blood were most of the thyroid clonotypes expanded above 0.001.

Amplification yielded TCR beta CDR3 regions, with RNA transcripts as the source. The TCR CDR3 was amplified in a first-round RT-PCR using the HTBI primer set. TCRdb redid the calling of the multiplex PCR reads with MiXCR, one entry per CDR3 protein. The sample has roughly 570,000 distinct CDR3 sequences, about 43% seen once; the top ten hold about 7.8%. Patients having uncontrolled infection, another autoimmune disease, pregnancy or lactation were not included. In this sample, this clonotype turned up many times. Its antigen is undetermined. Germline V gene data show CDR1 as SGHRS and CDR2 as YFSETQ. V was clipped by 0 bases and J by 7 bases, with 14 bases between them. The CDR3 is 15 amino acids.

Sequencing used peripheral blood or thyroid tissue (not recorded which). The genes are TRBV5-1 and TRBJ1-5, with a weak D call TRBD1 (6 bases). This receptor was identified in a woman aged 18-35 years with Graves' hyperthyroidism. The CDR3 region is CASSLEPGARQPQHF. The CDR3 DNA sequence: TGCGCCAGCAGCTTGGAACCAGGGGCAAGACAGCCCCAGCATTTT.